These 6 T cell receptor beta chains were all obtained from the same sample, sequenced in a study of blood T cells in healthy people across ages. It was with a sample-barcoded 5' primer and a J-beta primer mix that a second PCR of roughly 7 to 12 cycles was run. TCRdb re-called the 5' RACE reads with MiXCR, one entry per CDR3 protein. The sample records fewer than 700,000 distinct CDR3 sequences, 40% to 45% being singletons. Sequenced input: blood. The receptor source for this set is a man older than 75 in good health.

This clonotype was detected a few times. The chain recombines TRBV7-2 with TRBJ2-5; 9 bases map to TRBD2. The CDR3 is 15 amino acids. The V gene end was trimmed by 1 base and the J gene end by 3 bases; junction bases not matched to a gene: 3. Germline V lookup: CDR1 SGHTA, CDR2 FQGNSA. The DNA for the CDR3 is TGTGCCAGCAGCTTAGTGTCTAGCGGGAAAGAGACCCAGTACTTC. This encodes CASSLVSSGKETQYF. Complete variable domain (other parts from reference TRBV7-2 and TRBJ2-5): GAGVSQSPSNKVTEKGKDVELRCDPISGHTALYWYRQSLGQGLEFLIYFQGNSAPDKSGLPSDRFSAERTGGSVSTLTIQRTQQEDSAVYLCASSLVSSGKETQYFGPGTRLLVL.

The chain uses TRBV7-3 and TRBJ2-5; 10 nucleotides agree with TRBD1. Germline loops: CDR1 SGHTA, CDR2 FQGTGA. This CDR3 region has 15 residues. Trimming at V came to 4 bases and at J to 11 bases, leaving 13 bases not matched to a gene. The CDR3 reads CASSSKPGQGFEQYF. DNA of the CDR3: TGTGCCAGCAGCTCTAAACCGGGACAGGGGTTTGAGCAGTACTTC.

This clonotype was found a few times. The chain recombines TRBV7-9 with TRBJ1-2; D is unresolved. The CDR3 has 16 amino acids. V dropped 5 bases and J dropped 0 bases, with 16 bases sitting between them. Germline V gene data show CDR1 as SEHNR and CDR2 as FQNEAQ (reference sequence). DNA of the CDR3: TGTGCCAGCAGCCCGACCCCTACCCGGACTAACTATGGCTACACCTTC. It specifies CASSPTPTRTNYGYTF.

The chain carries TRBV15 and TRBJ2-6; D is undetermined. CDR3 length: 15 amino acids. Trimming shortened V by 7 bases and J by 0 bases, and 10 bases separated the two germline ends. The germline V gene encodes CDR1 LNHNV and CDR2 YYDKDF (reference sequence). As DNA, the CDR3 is TGTGCCACCAAAGGCGGTCGCTCTGGGGCCAACGTCCTGACTTTC. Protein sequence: CATKGGRSGANVLTF.

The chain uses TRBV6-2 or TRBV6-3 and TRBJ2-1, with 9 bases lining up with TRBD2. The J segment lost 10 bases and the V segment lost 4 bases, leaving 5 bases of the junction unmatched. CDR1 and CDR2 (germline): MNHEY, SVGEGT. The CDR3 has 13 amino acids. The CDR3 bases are TGTGCCAGCAGTTTGTTTAGCGGGAGAGAGCAGTTCTTC. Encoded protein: CASSLFSGREQFF.

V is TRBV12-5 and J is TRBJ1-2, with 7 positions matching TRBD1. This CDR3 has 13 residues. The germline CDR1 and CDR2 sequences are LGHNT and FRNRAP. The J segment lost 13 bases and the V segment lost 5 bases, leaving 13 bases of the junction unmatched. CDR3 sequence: CASGVIGTERSTF. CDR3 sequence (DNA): TGTGCTAGTGGTGTGATAGGGACAGAAAGGAGCACCTTC.